These 10 T cell receptor beta chains originate from one sample sequenced in a study of T cells in Graves' hyperthyroidism and ophthalmopathy. TCR beta CDR3 regions were amplified from RNA transcripts. HTBI primers were the set used in a first-round RT-PCR of the TCR CDR3. TCRdb analysed the multiplex PCR reads with MiXCR anew, one entry per CDR3 protein. The sample records roughly 420,000 distinct CDR3 sequences, around a sixth being singletons. The sample comprised blood. These receptors were taken from a woman aged 18-29 years with Graves' hyperthyroidism.

This clonotype has at least ten counts. The chain recombines TRBV30 with TRBJ1-4; D call uncertain. The CDR3 is 15 residues long. V lost 2 bases to trimming and J lost 4 bases, with 14 bases between them. The germline V gene encodes CDR1 GTSNPN and CDR2 SVGIG (reference sequence). The CDR3 DNA is TGTGCCTGGAGTTCGGCCCTTGAGGGTAATGAAAAACTGTTTTTT. Translating it yields CAWSSALEGNEKLFF.

This clonotype was detected ten times or more. J is TRBJ2-5 and V is TRBV4-1; D may be TRBD2 (7 bases). The CDR3 consists of 15 residues. Germline V CDR1 and CDR2: MGHRA, YSYEKL. Deletions cut 0 bases from V and 1 base from J, with 9 bases between. For the CDR3, the DNA is TGCGCCAGCAGCCAAGATAGGGGGGGCCAAGAGACCCAGTACTTC. Translation: CASSQDRGGQETQYF.

This chain uses TRBV7-2 with TRBJ2-5, with a tentative D call TRBD1 (6 bases). The CDR3 sequence is 14 residues long. Germline CDR1 and CDR2: SGHTA and FQGNSA. The V gene lost 2 bases and the J gene lost 3 bases, with 10 bases spanning the gap. The DNA of the CDR3 is TGTGCCAGCAGCTTACAGGGGACCGAAGAGACCCAGTACTTC. This translates into CASSLQGTEETQYF.

The genes are TRBV27 and TRBJ2-3; 15 nucleotides agree with TRBD2. The length of the CDR3 is 14 residues. Germline trimming cut 11 bases from V and 5 bases from J; bases unmatched to any gene: 5. Looked up from germline, CDR1 is MNHEY and CDR2 is SMNVEV (reference sequence). The CDR3 nucleotides are TGTGCCTGGACTAGCGGGAGGGCCCAAGATACGCAGTATTTT. The encoded protein is CAWTSGRAQDTQYF.

A note on this clonotype: A much larger clone is a single base away; this may be a read error. CDR3: CAWSGRCPNYGYTF. CDR3 bases: TGTGCCTGGAGTGGCCGATGTCCTAACTATGGCTACACCTTC. The J gene is TRBJ1-2, the V gene TRBV30, with D unresolved. Per germline, CDR1 GTSNPN and CDR2 SVGIG (reference sequence). V lost 1 base to trimming and J lost 0 bases, with 9 bases between them. This CDR3 comprises 14 residues. The entire variable domain, with the rest obtained from reference TRBV30 and TRBJ1-2, is as follows: SQTIHQWPATLVQPVGSPLSLECTVEGTSNPNLYWYRQAAGRGLQLLFYSVGIGQISSEVPQNLSASRPQDRQFILSSKKLLLSDSGFYLCAWSGRCPNYGYTFGSGTRLTVV.

This clonotype was found many times. V gene TRBV12-3 or TRBV12-4 combines with J gene TRBJ2-5, with TRBD2 identical over 8 bases. The CDR3 totals 14 residues. V shed 5 bases, J shed 5 bases, and the junction held 7 bases outside the gene matches. The CDR3: CASSPTSASETQYF. CDR3 nucleotides: TGTGCCAGCAGTCCGACTAGCGCGAGTGAGACCCAGTACTTC.

This clonotype was seen at least ten times. The CDR3 loop is CARTNSERYGYTF. The CDR3 DNA reads TGTGCCAGAACGAACAGCGAACGCTATGGCTACACCTTC. The chain has TRBV2 and TRBJ1-2; the D is unclear. This CDR3 is 13 amino acids long. CDR1 and CDR2 (germline): SNHLY, FYNNEI. Trimming took off 9 bases at V and 4 bases at J, with 15 bases between the two ends. The full variable domain, rest sourced from reference TRBV2 and TRBJ1-2, is EPEVTQTPSHQVTQMGQEVILRCVPISNHLYFYWYRQILGQKVEFLVSFYNNEISEKSEIFDDQFSVERPDGSNFTLKIRSTKLEDSAMYFCARTNSERYGYTFGSGTRLTVV.

The chain is built from TRBV7-9 and TRBJ2-2; maybe TRBD2 (5 bases). Germline loops: CDR1 SEHNR, CDR2 FQNEAQ (reference sequence). This CDR3 has 14 residues. V lost 6 bases and J lost 7, with 15 bases in between. The CDR3 protein is CASRLPREDGELFF. Here the CDR3 DNA reads TGTGCCAGCAGACTTCCGAGGGAAGACGGGGAGCTGTTTTTT.

This clonotype showed up many times. V and J are TRBV11-1 and TRBJ2-5, with 11 nucleotides matching TRBD2. Trimming removed 7 bases from V and 7 bases from J; junction bases left unmatched: 14. The CDR3 runs to 16 residues. From germline, CDR1 is SGHAT and CDR2 FQDESV (reference sequence). CDR3 sequence: CASIATSGADGLTQYF. CDR3 nucleotides: TGTGCCAGCATCGCGACTAGCGGGGCCGACGGGTTGACCCAGTACTTC.

This clonotype was detected many times. The chain joins TRBV13 to TRBJ2-1, with 13 bases fitting TRBD2. V trimming: 3 bases; J trimming: 6 bases; junction bases outside the gene matches: 2. CDR3 length equals 15 residues. CDR1 PRHDT and CDR2 FYEKMQ come from the germline V gene (reference sequence). Here the CDR3 DNA reads TGTGCCAGCAGCTTCAGGACTAGCGGGAGCAATGAGCAGTTCTTC. Residues: CASSFRTSGSNEQFF.